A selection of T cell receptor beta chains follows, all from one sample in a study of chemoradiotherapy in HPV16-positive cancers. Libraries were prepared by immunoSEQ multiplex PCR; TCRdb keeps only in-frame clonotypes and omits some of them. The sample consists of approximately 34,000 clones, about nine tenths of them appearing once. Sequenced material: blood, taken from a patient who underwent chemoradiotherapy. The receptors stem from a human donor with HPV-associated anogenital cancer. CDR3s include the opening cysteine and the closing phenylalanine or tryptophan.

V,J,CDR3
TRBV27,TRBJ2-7,CASHDGGYEQYF
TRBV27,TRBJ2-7,CASVGRIPYEQYF
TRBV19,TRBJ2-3,CASTLDAYRDTQYF
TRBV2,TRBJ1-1,CASSTGYTEAFF
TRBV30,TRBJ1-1,CAWSVQIRAEAFF
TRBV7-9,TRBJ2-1,CASRFGSSYNEQFF
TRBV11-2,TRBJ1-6,CASTAGYRGYNSPLHF
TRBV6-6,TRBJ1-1,CASSYSDSRGTEAFF
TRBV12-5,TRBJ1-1,CASGLVTEAFF
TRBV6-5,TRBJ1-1,CASSYSGYRGSTEAFF
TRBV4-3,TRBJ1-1,CASSQDEVPGTEAFF
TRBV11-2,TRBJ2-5,CASSPRGGGQETQYF
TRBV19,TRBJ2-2,CASTRDRVMGAGELFF
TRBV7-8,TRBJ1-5,CASSLTQGIGQPQHF
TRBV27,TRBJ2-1,CASSSGGGIEQFF
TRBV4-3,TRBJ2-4,CASSPNGLWENIQYF
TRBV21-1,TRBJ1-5,CASSNGVAEGNNQPQHF